Listed below are T cell receptor beta chains from one sample, sequenced in a study of technical replicates of blood from several donors. Data came from immunoSEQ multiplex PCR; TCRdb stores just in-frame clones and leaves some out. The data hold about 70,000 clones, with roughly 92% observed a single time. The specimen was T cells isolated from PBMCs. These receptors came from a human donor in good health. Each CDR3 is given with its conserved first and last residue. Fields, in order: D gene, V gene, J gene, CDR3 length, CDR3 protein. D genes are given only for firm matches.

TRBD1	TRBV27	TRBJ2-7	16	CASSLLNDRGSYEQYF
TRBD2	TRBV9	TRBJ2-5	16	CASSAPAGGPQETQYF
TRBD1	TRBV7-9	TRBJ1-1	17	CASSLALRGTGGTEAFF
-	TRBV28	TRBJ1-5	14	CASSLPGAGQPQHF
TRBD2	TRBV7-2	TRBJ2-2	18	CASSYVGWERDNTGELFF
-	TRBV6-6	TRBJ1-4	12	CASSYGGEKLFF
-	TRBV9	TRBJ1-2	16	CASSVNSRGENYGYTF
TRBD1	TRBV4-1	TRBJ1-2	17	CASSLSQHPGGVGGYTF
-	TRBV19	TRBJ2-6	15	CASSPLTSGANVLTF
-	TRBV21-1	TRBJ2-3	14	CARGLAGVSDTQYF
-	TRBV29-1	TRBJ2-7	13	CSVVDGGSYEQYF
TRBD2	TRBV11-3	TRBJ2-1	16	CASSLGGLAMYNEQFF